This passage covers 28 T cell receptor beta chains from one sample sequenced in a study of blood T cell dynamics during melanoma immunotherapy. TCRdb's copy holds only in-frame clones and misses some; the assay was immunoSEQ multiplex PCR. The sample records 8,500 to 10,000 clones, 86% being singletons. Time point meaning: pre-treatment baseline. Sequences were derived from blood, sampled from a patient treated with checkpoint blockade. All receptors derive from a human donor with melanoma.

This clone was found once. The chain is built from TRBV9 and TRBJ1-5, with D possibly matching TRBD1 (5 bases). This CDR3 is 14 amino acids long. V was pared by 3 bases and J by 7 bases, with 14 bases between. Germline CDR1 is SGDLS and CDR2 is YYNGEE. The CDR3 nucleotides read TGTGCCAGCAGCGAGGGACTAGGTCAGCAGCCCCAGCATTTT. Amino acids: CASSEGLGQQPQHF.

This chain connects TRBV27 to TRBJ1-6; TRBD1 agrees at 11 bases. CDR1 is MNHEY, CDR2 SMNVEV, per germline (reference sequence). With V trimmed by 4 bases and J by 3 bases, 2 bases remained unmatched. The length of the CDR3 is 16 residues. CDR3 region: CASSSGTGGYNSPLHF. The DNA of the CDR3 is TGTGCCAGCAGTTCAGGGACAGGGGGCTATAATTCACCCCTCCACTTT.

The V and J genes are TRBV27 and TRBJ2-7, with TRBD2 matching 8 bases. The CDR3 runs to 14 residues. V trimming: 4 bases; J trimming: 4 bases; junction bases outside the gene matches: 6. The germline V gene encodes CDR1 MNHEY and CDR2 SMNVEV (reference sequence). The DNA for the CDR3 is TGTGCCAGCAGTTACGGGGGGGCCTTATACGAGCAGTACTTC. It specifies CASSYGGALYEQYF.

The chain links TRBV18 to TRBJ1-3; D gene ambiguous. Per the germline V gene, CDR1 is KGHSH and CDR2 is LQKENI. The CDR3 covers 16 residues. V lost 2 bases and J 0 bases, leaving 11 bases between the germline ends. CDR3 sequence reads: CASSPGPPVSGNTIYF. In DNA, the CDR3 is TGTGCCAGCTCACCAGGACCACCAGTCTCTGGAAACACCATATATTTT.

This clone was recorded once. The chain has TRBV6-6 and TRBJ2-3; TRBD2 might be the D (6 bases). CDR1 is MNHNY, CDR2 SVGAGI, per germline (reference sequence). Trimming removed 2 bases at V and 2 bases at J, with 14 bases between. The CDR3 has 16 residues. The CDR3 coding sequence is TGTGCCAGCAGTTACAGGGTAGCGGTACTCACAGATACGCAGTATTTT. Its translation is CASSYRVAVLTDTQYF.

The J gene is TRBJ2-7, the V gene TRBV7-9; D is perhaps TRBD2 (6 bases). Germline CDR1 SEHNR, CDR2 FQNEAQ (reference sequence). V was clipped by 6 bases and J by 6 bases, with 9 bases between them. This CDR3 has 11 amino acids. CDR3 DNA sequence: TGTGCCAGCAGGAGGGAGGCCGAGCAGTACTTC. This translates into CASRREAEQYF.

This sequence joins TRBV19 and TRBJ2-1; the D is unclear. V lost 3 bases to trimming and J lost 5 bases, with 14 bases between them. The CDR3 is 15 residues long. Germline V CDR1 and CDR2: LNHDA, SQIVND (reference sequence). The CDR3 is CASSIRSGTNNEQFF. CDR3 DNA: TGTGCCAGTAGTATCCGGAGTGGTACGAACAATGAGCAGTTCTTC.

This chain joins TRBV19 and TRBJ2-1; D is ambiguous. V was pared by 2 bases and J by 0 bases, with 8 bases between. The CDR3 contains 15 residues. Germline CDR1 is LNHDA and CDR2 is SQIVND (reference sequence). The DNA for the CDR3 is TGTGCCAGTAGTATAAGGGCAGACTCCTACAATGAGCAGTTCTTC. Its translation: CASSIRADSYNEQFF.

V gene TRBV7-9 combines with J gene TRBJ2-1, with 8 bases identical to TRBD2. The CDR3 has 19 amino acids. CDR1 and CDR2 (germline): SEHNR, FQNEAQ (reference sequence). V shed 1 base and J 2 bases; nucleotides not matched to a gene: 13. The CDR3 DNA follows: TGTGCCAGCAGCTTAGGGTTCTCGCGGGGGGTTATCACCTACAATGAGCAGTTCTTC. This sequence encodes CASSLGFSRGVITYNEQFF.

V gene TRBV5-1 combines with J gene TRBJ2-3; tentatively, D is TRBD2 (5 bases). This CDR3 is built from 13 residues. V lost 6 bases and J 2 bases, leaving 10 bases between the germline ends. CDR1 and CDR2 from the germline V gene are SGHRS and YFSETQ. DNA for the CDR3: TGCGCCAGCAAGCGGCAGACCACAGATACGCAGTATTTT. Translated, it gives CASKRQTTDTQYF.

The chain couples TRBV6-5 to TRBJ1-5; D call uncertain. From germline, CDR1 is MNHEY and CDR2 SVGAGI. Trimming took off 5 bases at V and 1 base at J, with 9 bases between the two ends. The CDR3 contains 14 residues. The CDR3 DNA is TGTGCCAGCAGTGTGGAAGGGAGCAATCAGCCCCAGCATTTT. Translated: CASSVEGSNQPQHF.

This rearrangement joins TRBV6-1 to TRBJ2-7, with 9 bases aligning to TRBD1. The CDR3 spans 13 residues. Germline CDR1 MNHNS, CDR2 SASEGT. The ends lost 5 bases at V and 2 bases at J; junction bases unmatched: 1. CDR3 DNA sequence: TGTGCCAGCAGTACAGGGGGCCCCTACGAGCAGTACTTC. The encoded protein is CASSTGGPYEQYF.

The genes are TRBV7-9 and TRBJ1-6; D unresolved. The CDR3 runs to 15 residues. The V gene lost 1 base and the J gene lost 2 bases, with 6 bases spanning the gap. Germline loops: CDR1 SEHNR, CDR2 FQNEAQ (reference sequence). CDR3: CASSLDSAYNSPLHF. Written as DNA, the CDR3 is TGTGCCAGCAGCTTAGACAGCGCCTATAATTCACCCCTCCACTTT. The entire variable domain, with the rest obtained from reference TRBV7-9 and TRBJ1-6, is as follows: DTGVSQNPRHKITKRGQNVTFRCDPISEHNRLYWYRQTLGQGPEFLTYFQNEAQLEKSRLLSDRFSAERPKGSFSTLEIQRTEQGDSAMYLCASSLDSAYNSPLHFGNGTRLTVT.

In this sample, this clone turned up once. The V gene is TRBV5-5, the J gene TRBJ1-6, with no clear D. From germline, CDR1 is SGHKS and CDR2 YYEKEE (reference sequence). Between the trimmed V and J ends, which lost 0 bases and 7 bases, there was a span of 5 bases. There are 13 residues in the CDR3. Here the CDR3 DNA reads TGTGCCAGCAGCTTGGAAGGAAATTCACCCCTCCACTTT. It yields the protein CASSLEGNSPLHF.

The CDR3 protein is CASSVLPGLERSRELFF. For the CDR3, the DNA is TGTGCCAGCAGCGTTCTGCCGGGACTAGAGAGGTCCCGGGAGCTGTTTTTT. This rearrangement joins TRBV9 to TRBJ2-2, with 8 bases matching TRBD2. Trimming removed 2 bases from V and 9 bases from J; junction bases left unmatched: 15. Germline V gene data show CDR1 as SGDLS and CDR2 as YYNGEE. The CDR3 has 17 amino acids. The full variable domain, its missing parts supplied by reference TRBV9 and TRBJ2-2, is DSGVTQTPKHLITATGQRVTLRCSPRSGDLSVYWYQQSLDQGLQFLIQYYNGEERAKGNILERFSAQQFPDLHSELNLSSLELGDSALYFCASSVLPGLERSRELFFGEGSRLTVL.

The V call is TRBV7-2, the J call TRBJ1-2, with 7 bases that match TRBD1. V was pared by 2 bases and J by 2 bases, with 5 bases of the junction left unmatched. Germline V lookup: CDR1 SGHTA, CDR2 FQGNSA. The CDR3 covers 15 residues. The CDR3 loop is CASSLLLGQNYGYTF. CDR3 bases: TGTGCCAGCAGCTTACTCCTGGGACAGAACTATGGCTACACCTTC.

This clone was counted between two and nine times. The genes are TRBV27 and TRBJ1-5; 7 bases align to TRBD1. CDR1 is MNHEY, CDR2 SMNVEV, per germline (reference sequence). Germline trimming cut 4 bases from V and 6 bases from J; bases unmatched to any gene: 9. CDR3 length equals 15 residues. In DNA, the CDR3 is TGTGCCAGCAGTTCATACAGGGGTTCGGGTCAGCCCCAGCATTTT. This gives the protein CASSSYRGSGQPQHF.

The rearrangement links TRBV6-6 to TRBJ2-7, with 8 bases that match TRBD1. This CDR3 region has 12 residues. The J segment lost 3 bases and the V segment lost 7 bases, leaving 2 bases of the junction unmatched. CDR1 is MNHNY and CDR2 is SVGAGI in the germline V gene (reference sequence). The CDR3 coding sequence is TGTGCCAGCAATGGACAGGGCTACGAGCAGTACTTC. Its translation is CASNGQGYEQYF.

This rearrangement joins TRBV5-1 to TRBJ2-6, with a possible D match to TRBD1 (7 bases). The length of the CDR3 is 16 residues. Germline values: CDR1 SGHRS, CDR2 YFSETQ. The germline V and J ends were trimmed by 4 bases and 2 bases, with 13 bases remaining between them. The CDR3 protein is CASSAGQSAGANVLTF. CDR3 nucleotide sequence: TGCGCCAGCAGCGCGGGACAGTCGGCTGGGGCCAACGTCCTGACTTTC.

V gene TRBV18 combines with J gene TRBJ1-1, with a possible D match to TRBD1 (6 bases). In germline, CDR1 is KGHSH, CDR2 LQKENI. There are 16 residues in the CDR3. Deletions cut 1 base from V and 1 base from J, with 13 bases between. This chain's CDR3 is CASSPLRQEGNTEAFF. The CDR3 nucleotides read TGTGCCAGCTCACCACTCAGACAGGAGGGGAACACTGAAGCTTTCTTT.

The CDR3 reads CSGRTGGNEKLFF. The CDR3 coding sequence is TGCAGCGGAAGGACAGGGGGAAATGAAAAACTGTTTTTT. J is TRBJ1-4 and V is TRBV29-1, with TRBD1 matching over 10 bases. J lost 5 bases, V lost 7 bases, and 4 bases had no gene match. This CDR3 contains 13 residues. CDR1 is SQVTM, CDR2 ANQGSEA, per germline.

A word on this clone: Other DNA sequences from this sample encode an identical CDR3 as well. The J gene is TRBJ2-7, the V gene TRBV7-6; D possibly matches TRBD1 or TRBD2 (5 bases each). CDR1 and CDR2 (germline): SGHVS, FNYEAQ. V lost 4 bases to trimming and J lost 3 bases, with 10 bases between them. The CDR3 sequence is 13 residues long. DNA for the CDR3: TGTGCCAGCAGCTCGGGACCGAACTACGAGCAGTACTTC. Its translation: CASSSGPNYEQYF.

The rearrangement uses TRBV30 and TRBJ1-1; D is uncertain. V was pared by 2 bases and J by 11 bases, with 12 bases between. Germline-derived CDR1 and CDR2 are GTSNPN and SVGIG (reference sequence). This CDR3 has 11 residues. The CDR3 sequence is CAWSWAKEAFF. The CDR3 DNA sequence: TGTGCCTGGAGTTGGGCCAAGGAGGCTTTCTTT.

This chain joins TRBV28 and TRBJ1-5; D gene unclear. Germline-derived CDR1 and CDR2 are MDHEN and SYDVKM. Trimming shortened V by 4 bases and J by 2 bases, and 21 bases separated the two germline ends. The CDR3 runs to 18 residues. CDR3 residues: CASSSNSLRIRGNQPQHF. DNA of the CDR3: TGTGCCAGCAGTTCCAACAGTTTACGGATTCGAGGCAATCAGCCCCAGCATTTT.

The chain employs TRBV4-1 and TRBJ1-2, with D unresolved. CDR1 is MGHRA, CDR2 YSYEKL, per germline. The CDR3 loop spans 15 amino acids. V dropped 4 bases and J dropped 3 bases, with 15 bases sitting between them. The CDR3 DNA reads TGCGCCAGCAGCCCCTGGAAGCGGGCCGACTATGGCTACACCTTC. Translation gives CASSPWKRADYGYTF.

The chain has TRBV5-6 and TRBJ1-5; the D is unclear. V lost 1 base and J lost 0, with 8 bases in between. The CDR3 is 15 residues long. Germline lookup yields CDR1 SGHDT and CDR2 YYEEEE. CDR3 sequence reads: CASSLQPYSNQPQHF. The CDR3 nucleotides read TGTGCCAGCAGCTTGCAGCCGTATAGCAATCAGCCCCAGCATTTT.

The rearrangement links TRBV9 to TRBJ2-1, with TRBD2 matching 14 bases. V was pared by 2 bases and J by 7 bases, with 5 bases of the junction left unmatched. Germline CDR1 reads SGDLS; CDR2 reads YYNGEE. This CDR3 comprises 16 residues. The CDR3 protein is CASSVGLAGASNEQFF. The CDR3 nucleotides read TGTGCCAGCAGCGTGGGACTAGCGGGGGCTTCAAATGAGCAGTTCTTC.

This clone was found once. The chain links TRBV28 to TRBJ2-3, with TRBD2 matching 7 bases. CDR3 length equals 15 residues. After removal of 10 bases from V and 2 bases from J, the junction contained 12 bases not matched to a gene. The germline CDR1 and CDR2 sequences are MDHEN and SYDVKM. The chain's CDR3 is CATLRSGANTDTQYF. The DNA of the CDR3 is TGTGCCACCCTTCGGAGCGGGGCCAACACAGATACGCAGTATTTT. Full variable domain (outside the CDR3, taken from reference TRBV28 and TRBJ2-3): DVKVTQSSRYLVKRTGEKVFLECVQDMDHENMFWYRQDPGLGLRLIYFSYDVKMKEKGDIPEGYSVSREKKERFSLILESASTNQTSMYLCATLRSGANTDTQYFGPGTRLTVL.